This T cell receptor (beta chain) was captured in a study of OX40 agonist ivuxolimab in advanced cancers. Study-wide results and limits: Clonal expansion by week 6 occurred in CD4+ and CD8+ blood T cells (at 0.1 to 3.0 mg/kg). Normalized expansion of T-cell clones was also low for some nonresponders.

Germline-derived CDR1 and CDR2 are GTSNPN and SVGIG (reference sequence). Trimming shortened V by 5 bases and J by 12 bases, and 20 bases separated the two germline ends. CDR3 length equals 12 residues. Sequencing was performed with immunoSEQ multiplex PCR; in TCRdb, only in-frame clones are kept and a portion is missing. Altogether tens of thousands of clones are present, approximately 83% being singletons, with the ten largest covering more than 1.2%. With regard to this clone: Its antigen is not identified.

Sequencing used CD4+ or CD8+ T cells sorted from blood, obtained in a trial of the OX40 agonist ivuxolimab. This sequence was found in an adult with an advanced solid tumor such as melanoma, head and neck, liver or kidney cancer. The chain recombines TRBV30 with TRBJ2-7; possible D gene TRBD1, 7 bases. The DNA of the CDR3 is TGTGCCTGGGGGGGGTTGACAGGGAAATTGTACTTC. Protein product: CAWGGLTGKLYF.